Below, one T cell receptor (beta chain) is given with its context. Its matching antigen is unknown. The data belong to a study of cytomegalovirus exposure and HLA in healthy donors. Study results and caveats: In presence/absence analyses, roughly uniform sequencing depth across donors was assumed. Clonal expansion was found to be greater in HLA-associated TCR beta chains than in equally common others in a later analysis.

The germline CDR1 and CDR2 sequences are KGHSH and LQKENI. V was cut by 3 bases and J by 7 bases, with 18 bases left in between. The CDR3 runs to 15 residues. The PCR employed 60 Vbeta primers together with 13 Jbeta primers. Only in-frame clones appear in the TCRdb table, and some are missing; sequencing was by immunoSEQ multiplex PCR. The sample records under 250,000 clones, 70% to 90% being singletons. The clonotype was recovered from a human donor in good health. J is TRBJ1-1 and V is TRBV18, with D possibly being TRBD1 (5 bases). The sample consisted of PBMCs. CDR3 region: CASSPVQGLQYEAFF. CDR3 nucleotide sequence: TGTGCCAGCTCACCGGTCCAGGGTTTGCAATATGAAGCTTTCTTT.